This paragraph reports one T cell receptor (beta chain). The data stem from a study of blood T cell repertoires in COVID-19. Across the study: COVID-19 samples, acute and convalescent, were from the United States, Italy and Spain.

The authors' processing: The authors estimated nucleated cell counts from reference gene primer amplification. Produced via immunoSEQ multiplex PCR; TCRdb's table is partial and in-frame only. That table supplies the V and J calls and clone size; D and trimming were determined from the DNA. The sample has over 95,000 clones, roughly 76% seen once. The CDR3 runs to 16 residues. Losses at the gene ends were 2 bases for V and 1 base for J; bases not matched to a gene: 6. Germline CDR1 SGHTA, CDR2 FQGNSA. This sequence was found in a human donor in a cohort sampled during active COVID-19. Sequencing was performed on peripheral blood. The chain combines TRBV7-2 with TRBJ2-3, with 7 bases identical to TRBD2. The CDR3 bases are TGTGCCAGCAGCTTAAAGGGCGGGGGTGGCACAGATACGCAGTATTTT. This sequence encodes CASSLKGGGGTDTQYF.